This T cell receptor (beta chain) was profiled in a study of cytomegalovirus exposure and HLA in healthy donors. Broader study findings: Later, TCR association rates were found to vary by HLA locus, highest for DRB1 and lowest for HLA-C.

The CDR3 has 15 amino acids. The J segment lost 5 bases and the V segment lost 0 bases, leaving 5 bases of the junction unmatched. Germline V gene lookup returns CDR1 MNHEY and CDR2 SVGAGI. This clone was detected only a few times. Its target is not known. Primers included in the PCR were 60 Vbeta and 13 Jbeta primers. Method: immunoSEQ multiplex PCR; TCRdb's copy keeps in-frame clones and lacks some. The table lists more than 90,000 clones, less than 80% of them singletons. The sample taken for sequencing was PBMCs. The clonotype originates from a woman aged 40 to 50 in good health and CMV-seropositive. V gene TRBV6-5 combines with J gene TRBJ2-5, with 8 bases identical to TRBD1. In DNA, the CDR3 is TGTGCCAGCAGTTACTCTCCCCGACAGGGGGAGACCCAGTACTTC. It is translated as CASSYSPRQGETQYF.